What follows are 9 T cell receptor beta chains derived from one specimen sequenced in a study of a mutant IDH1 vaccine in newly diagnosed glioma. TCRdb's table, derived via immunoSEQ multiplex PCR, lists solely in-frame clones and lacks some. Among around 40,000 clones listed, roughly 88% were seen once. Specified time point: week 5, during vaccination. Vaccine doses each comprised 300 ug of mutant IDH1 20-mer peptide, with topical imiquimod. These receptors' targets are unknown. Sequencing used PBMCs, obtained from a glioma patient whose treatment included an IDH1 peptide vaccine. These receptor sequences come from a man aged 40-55 years with glioma.

The chain uses TRBV12-5 and TRBJ2-7, with 7 positions matching TRBD1. Germline CDR1 LGHNT, CDR2 FRNRAP. The junction had 2 bases not matched to a gene; V was cut back by 6 bases and J by 3 bases. This CDR3 has 12 residues. The CDR3 region has the DNA TGTGCTAGTGGACGGGACAGCTACGAGCAGTACTTC. Protein: CASGRDSYEQYF.

V and J are TRBV18 and TRBJ2-7; D uncertain. The CDR3 sequence is 15 residues long. Trimming stripped 3 bases from V and 6 bases from J, with 18 bases between. Per the germline V gene, CDR1 is KGHSH and CDR2 is LQKENI. CDR3 sequence reads: CASSPPVTSASEQYF. CDR3 coding DNA: TGTGCCAGCTCACCCCCGGTGACATCGGCGAGCGAGCAGTACTTC.

Points on this clone: One end of the junction varies from germline; a read error may be responsible. This chain links TRBV5-6 with TRBJ2-5, with D perhaps being TRBD1 or TRBD2 (6 bases each). The CDR3 length is 15 residues. The germline CDR1 and CDR2 sequences are SGHDT and YYEEEE. CDR3 loop: CASSLAGAAQEAQYF. As DNA, the CDR3 is TGTGCCAGCAGCTTGGCGGGGGCAGCCCAAGAGGCCCAGTACTTC. Variable domain in full (rest from reference TRBV5-6 and TRBJ2-5): DAGVTQSPTHLIKTRGQQVTLRCSPKSGHDTVSWYQQALGQGPQFIFQYYEEEERQRGNFPDRFSGHQFPNYSSELNVNALLLGDSALYLCASSLAGAAQEAQYFGPGTRLLVL.

The chain has TRBV28 and TRBJ1-3; maybe TRBD1 (5 bases). The V gene's germline CDR1 is MDHEN and CDR2 SYDVKM. The CDR3 length is 19 residues. The V end lost 0 bases, the J end lost 0 bases, and 18 bases lay between the germline ends. The CDR3 sequence is CASSLWGPNIGGSGNTIYF. CDR3 bases: TGTGCCAGCAGTTTATGGGGACCCAACATTGGGGGCTCTGGAAACACCATATATTTT.

This clone showed up just once. The chain has TRBV10-2 and TRBJ1-1; a weak D match, TRBD1 (6 bases). With 11 bases removed from V and 5 bases from J, the gap between germline ends came to 24 bases. This CDR3 has 15 amino acids. Germline values: CDR1 WSHSY, CDR2 SAAADI. CDR3 bases: TGCGCCTCTGGGGTCGGGGGCCTAATTGGAACTGAAGCTTTCTTT. It yields the protein CASGVGGLIGTEAFF.

The V and J genes are TRBV7-7 and TRBJ2-1, with unresolved D. The CDR3 has 14 amino acids. V shed 6 bases and J shed 6 bases, with 15 bases lying between them. Germline lookup yields CDR1 SSHAT and CDR2 FNYEAQ (reference sequence). CDR3 DNA sequence: TGTGCCAGCAGTCCCAGTCTAGGGCCCAATGAGCAGTTCTTC. Protein product: CASSPSLGPNEQFF.

The V gene is TRBV7-2, the J gene TRBJ1-5; 7 positions agree with TRBD1. Unmatched junction bases numbered 9, after V lost 1 base and J lost 0 bases. The CDR3 sequence is 18 residues long. Germline lookup yields CDR1 SGHTA and CDR2 FQGNSA. CDR3 coding DNA: TGTGCCAGCAGCTTAGGGGCAGGGGGAGCCTATAGCAATCAGCCCCAGCATTTT. It specifies CASSLGAGGAYSNQPQHF.

The V and J genes are TRBV5-1 and TRBJ2-7; D not certain. The CDR3 is made up of 15 amino acids. V was shortened by 0 bases and J by 5 bases, with 15 bases between the two germline ends. Per the germline V gene, CDR1 is SGHRS and CDR2 is YFSETQ. The CDR3 protein is CASSLAAGRFHEQYF. CDR3 in DNA: TGCGCCAGCAGCTTGGCTGCAGGTAGGTTCCACGAGCAGTACTTC.

The chain is built from TRBV29-1 and TRBJ2-1; 8 positions match TRBD2. CDR3 length equals 14 residues. The J segment lost 4 bases and the V segment lost 3 bases, leaving 5 bases of the junction unmatched. Germline V lookup: CDR1 SQVTM, CDR2 ANQGSEA. The CDR3 bases are TGCAGCGTTGAGATGTCTAGCGGGTACAATGAGCAGTTCTTC. It codes for CSVEMSSGYNEQFF.